This T cell receptor (beta chain) stems from a study of blood T cell repertoires in COVID-19. Assay used: immunoSEQ multiplex PCR; TCRdb lists only in-frame clones, some missing. Here the sample spans some 65,000 clones, about 86% being singletons. V was clipped by 0 bases and J by 5 bases; unmatched bases: 3. The CDR3 loop spans 15 amino acids. Per germline, CDR1 SGHNT and CDR2 YYREEE (reference sequence). The receptor comes from a man between 35 and 55 years old with COVID-19, enrolled during active disease. Material: peripheral blood. The chain combines TRBV5-4 with TRBJ2-3; 10 bases fit TRBD2. CDR3 nucleotides: TGTGCCAGCAGCTTGGAGCGGGGGGGAATAGATACGCAGTATTTT. This translates into CASSLERGGIDTQYF.